This passage covers 16 T cell receptor beta chains from one sample sequenced in a study of CD8+CD57+ T cells in acquired aplastic anemia. TCR beta VDJ and CDR3 profiling used genomic DNA as template. TCRdb reprocessed the reads via MiXCR and lists one record per CDR3 protein. The sample yields roughly 200,000 distinct CDR3 sequences, roughly 60% seen once. Those patients picked for sequencing had displayed CD8+CD57+ cell expansion on flow cytometry. Sequences were obtained from sorted CD4+, CD8+, or CD8+CD57+ T cells (not recorded which) from PBMCs. The receptors here all came from a human donor with aplastic anemia.

The rearrangement links TRBV25-1 to TRBJ2-5; D ambiguous. Germline loops: CDR1 MGHDK, CDR2 SYGVNS. The CDR3 length is 13 residues. The V gene lost 4 bases and the J gene lost 1 base, with 7 bases spanning the gap. The CDR3 nucleotides read TGTGCCAGCAGTGGTACAGTCCAAGAGACCCAGTACTTC. It is translated as CASSGTVQETQYF.

This clonotype was seen repeatedly, ten times or more. V and J are TRBV7-6 and TRBJ2-2; 13 positions match TRBD2. There are 18 residues in the CDR3. V was clipped by 1 base and J by 4 bases; unmatched bases: 6. The V gene's germline CDR1 is SGHVS and CDR2 FNYEAQ. The CDR3 DNA sequence: TGTGCCAGCAGCTTAGAACTAGCGGGGGGGACCAGCACCGGGGAGCTGTTTTTT. Its protein is CASSLELAGGTSTGELFF.

Many counts were recorded for this clonotype. The rearrangement uses TRBV15 and TRBJ2-5, with 7 bases fitting TRBD2. Per germline, CDR1 LNHNV and CDR2 YYDKDF (reference sequence). V lost 4 bases and J lost 0; bases outside the gene matches: 5. The CDR3 covers 15 residues. CDR3 protein: CATSIRGRYQETQYF. The CDR3 DNA is TGTGCCACCAGCATCCGCGGGAGATACCAAGAGACCCAGTACTTC.

This clonotype was found many times. The genes are TRBV6-5 and TRBJ2-5, with D possibly TRBD1 on 6 matching bases. V gave up 0 bases and J gave up 2 bases, with 10 bases separating them. This CDR3 is 15 amino acids long. The germline V gene has CDR1 MNHEY and CDR2 SVGAGI. The CDR3 sequence is CASSYSTGKQETQYF. The CDR3 nucleotides are TGTGCCAGCAGTTACTCGACAGGCAAACAAGAGACCCAGTACTTC.

V is TRBV19 and J is TRBJ1-2; no clear D. This CDR3 spans 13 amino acids. Trimming pared 3 bases from V and 2 bases from J, leaving 7 bases between. Germline V gene sequence: CDR1 LNHDA, CDR2 SQIVND (reference sequence). CDR3 loop: CASSMGRNYGYTF. The CDR3 bases are TGTGCCAGTAGTATGGGCAGAAACTATGGCTACACCTTC.

This clonotype appeared many times. The V and J genes are TRBV11-2 and TRBJ1-5; D is ambiguous. Trimming took 4 bases from V and 6 from J, leaving 7 bases between them. The CDR3 is 12 residues long. CDR1 and CDR2 (germline): SGHAT, FQNNGV. The CDR3 DNA follows: TGTGCCAGCAGCTCACCTGGTCAGCCCCAGCATTTT. Protein: CASSSPGQPQHF.

Comment on this clonotype: A much larger clone is a single base away; this may be a read error. V gene TRBV5-1 combines with J gene TRBJ2-3; D could derive from TRBD1 or TRBD2 (5 bases each). The V and J ends lost 6 bases and 0 bases respectively, with 14 bases between them. This CDR3 is built from 15 residues. CDR1 and CDR2 from the germline V gene are SGHRS and YFSETQ. The CDR3 reads CASTKGTSSTDTQYF. CDR3 sequence (DNA): TGCGCCAGCACAAAAGGGACGTCTAGCACAGATACGCAGTATTTT.

Only a few counts were recorded for this clonotype. The CDR3 protein is CSASFASGANEQYF. CDR3 nucleotide sequence: TGCAGTGCAAGCTTTGCTAGCGGGGCAAACGAGCAGTACTTC. This sequence joins TRBV20-1 and TRBJ2-7; TRBD2 aligns across 9 bases. The CDR3 is made up of 14 amino acids. Looked up from germline, CDR1 is DFQATT and CDR2 is SNEGSKA (reference sequence). The trim removed 6 bases at V and 5 bases at J, leaving 11 bases unmatched.

This chain links TRBV20-1 with TRBJ1-2, with 7 bases identical to TRBD1. CDR1 and CDR2 from the germline V gene are DFQATT and SNEGSKA (reference sequence). The trim removed 5 bases at V and 6 bases at J, leaving 6 bases unmatched. CDR3 size: 12 residues. The CDR3, as DNA: TGCAGTGCTGCGACAGGGTCCAATGGCTACACCTTC. It yields the protein CSAATGSNGYTF.

The chain employs TRBV29-1 and TRBJ2-7, with D possibly matching TRBD1 (5 bases). The ends were cut back, 6 bases at V and 3 bases at J, with 9 bases in the middle. Germline assignment: CDR1 SQVTM and CDR2 ANQGSEA. CDR3 size: 11 residues. In DNA form, the CDR3 reads TGCAGCGTCCTGACAGTCTACGAGCAGTACTTC. It specifies CSVLTVYEQYF.

For this clonotype: A much larger clone differs from this one at a single base, so this may be a read error. This chain connects TRBV5-6 to TRBJ1-5; D uncertain. Germline-derived CDR1 and CDR2 are SGHDT and YYEEEE. CDR3 length: 13 residues. V lost 0 bases to trimming and J lost 9 bases, with 10 bases between them. The CDR3 sequence is CASSLGGYRPQHF. CDR3 bases: TGTGCCAGCAGCTTGGGGGGATATCGGCCCCAGCATTTT.

The chain links TRBV20-1 to TRBJ1-1, with D unclear. V was pared by 7 bases and J by 1 base, with 10 bases between. The CDR3 covers 12 residues. The germline gives CDR1 DFQATT, CDR2 SNEGSKA (reference sequence). Here the CDR3 DNA reads TGCAGTGTCCTTAGTGGGAACACTGAAGCTTTCTTT. As protein: CSVLSGNTEAFF.

This clonotype was counted many times. The chain joins TRBV3-1 to TRBJ2-1; the D gene is possibly TRBD2 (5 bases). Germline CDR1 reads LGHDT; CDR2 reads YNNKEL (reference sequence). This CDR3 is built from 17 residues. The ends were cut back, 4 bases at V and 0 bases at J, with 16 bases in the middle. The CDR3 loop reads CASSPRGRESSYNEQFF. The DNA for the CDR3 is TGTGCCAGCAGCCCCCGGGGAAGGGAAAGCTCCTACAATGAGCAGTTCTTC.

The chain uses TRBV19 and TRBJ2-2, with 8 bases aligning to TRBD1. Germline assignment: CDR1 LNHDA and CDR2 SQIVND (reference sequence). This CDR3 is built from 14 residues. V was pared by 6 bases and J by 1 base, with 1 base of the junction left unmatched. The CDR3 DNA follows: TGTGCCAGTAGGGGACAGGTGAACACCGGGGAGCTGTTTTTT. Protein: CASRGQVNTGELFF.

The chain carries TRBV29-1 and TRBJ2-7, with 9 bases identical to TRBD1. Germline V gene sequence: CDR1 SQVTM, CDR2 ANQGSEA. Germline trimming cut 4 bases from V and 2 bases from J; bases unmatched to any gene: 3. The CDR3 is 13 amino acids. CDR3 sequence reads: CSVGTGDTYEQYF. DNA for the CDR3: TGCAGCGTTGGGACAGGGGACACCTACGAGCAGTACTTC.

The gene calls are TRBV19 and TRBJ2-6, with D possibly TRBD1 on 6 matching bases. From germline, CDR1 is LNHDA and CDR2 SQIVND (reference sequence). The V end was cut by 5 bases, the J end by 3 bases, with 11 bases between. The CDR3 contains 15 residues. As DNA, the CDR3 is TGTGCCAGTAGTCCACAGGGTGTTGGGGCCAACGTCCTGACTTTC. It translates to CASSPQGVGANVLTF.